This TCR beta chain emerged from a study of blood T cell repertoires in COVID-19. Study context: The United States, Italy and Spain were the sources of the acute and convalescent COVID-19 samples. Sample material is recorded as cDNA or gDNA derived from T cells, B-cell-depleted T cells, or PBMCs.

Original analysis: By means of reference gene primer amplification, nucleated cell counts were estimated. Using immunoSEQ multiplex PCR, the repertoire was profiled, and TCRdb retains in-frame clones only, with some absent. That table supplies the V and J calls and clone size; D and trimming were determined from the DNA. The table lists more than 110,000 clones, around 80% of them singletons. This CDR3 contains 13 residues. The germline gives CDR1 SEHNR, CDR2 FQNEAQ (reference sequence). Trimming took 6 bases from V and 0 from J, leaving 8 bases between them. This clone was found a few times. Sequencing was done on a sample of peripheral blood. This chain uses TRBV7-9 with TRBJ1-1, with TRBD1 as a possible D gene (5 bases). This sequence originates from a woman aged 80 or older with active or convalescent COVID-19. This CDR3 reads CASRVGVNTEAFF. For the CDR3, the DNA is TGTGCCAGCAGAGTAGGGGTGAACACTGAAGCTTTCTTT.